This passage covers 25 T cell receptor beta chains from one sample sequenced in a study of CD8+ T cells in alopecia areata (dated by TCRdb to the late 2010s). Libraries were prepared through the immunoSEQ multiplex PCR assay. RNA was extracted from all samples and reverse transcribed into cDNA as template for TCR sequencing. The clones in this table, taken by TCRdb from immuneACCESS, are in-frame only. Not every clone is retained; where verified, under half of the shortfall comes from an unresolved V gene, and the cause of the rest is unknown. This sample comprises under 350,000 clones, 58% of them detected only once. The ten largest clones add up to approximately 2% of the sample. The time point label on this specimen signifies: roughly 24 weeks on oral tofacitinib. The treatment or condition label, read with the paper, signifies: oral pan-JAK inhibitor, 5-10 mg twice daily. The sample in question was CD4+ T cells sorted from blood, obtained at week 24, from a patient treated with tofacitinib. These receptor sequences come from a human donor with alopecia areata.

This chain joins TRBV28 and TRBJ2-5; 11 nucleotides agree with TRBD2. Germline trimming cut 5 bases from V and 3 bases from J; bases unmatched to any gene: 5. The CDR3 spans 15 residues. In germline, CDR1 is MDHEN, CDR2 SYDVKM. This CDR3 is CASSRPTSGEETQYF. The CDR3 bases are TGTGCCAGCAGTCGTCCGACTAGCGGGGAAGAGACCCAGTACTTC.

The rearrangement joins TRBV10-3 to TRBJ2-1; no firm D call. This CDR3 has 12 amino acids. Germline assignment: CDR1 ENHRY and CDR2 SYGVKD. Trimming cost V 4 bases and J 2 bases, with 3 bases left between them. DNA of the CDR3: TGTGCCATCAGTGGCACCTACAATGAGCAGTTCTTC. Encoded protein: CAISGTYNEQFF.

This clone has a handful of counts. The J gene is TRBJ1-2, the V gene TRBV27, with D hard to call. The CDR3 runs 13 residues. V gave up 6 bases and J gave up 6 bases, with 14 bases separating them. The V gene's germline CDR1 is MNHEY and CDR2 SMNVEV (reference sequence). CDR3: CASRFNRLDGYTF. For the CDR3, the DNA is TGTGCCAGCAGATTTAACAGACTAGATGGCTACACCTTC.

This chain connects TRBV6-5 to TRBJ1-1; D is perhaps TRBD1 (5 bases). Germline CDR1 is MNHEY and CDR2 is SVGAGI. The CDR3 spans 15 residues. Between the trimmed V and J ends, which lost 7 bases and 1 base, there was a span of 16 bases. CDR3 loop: CASKSDRPPNTEAFF. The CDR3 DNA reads TGTGCCAGCAAATCAGACAGACCGCCGAACACTGAAGCTTTCTTT.

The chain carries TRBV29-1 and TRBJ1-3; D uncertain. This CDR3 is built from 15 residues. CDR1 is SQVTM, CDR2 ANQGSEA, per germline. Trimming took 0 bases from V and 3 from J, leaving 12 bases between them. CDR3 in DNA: TGCAGCGTTGAAGATCGGGGTAATCATGGAAACACCATATATTTT. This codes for CSVEDRGNHGNTIYF. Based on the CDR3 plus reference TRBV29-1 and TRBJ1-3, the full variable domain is SAVISQKPSRDICQRGTSLTIQCQVDSQVTMMFWYRQQPGQSLTLIATANQGSEATYESGFVIDKFPISRPNLTFSTLTVSNMSPEDSSIYLCSVEDRGNHGNTIYFGEGSWLTVV.

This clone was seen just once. The chain's CDR3 is CASSPGQGAHNEQFF. The CDR3 DNA sequence: TGCGCCAGCAGCCCTGGACAGGGGGCGCATAATGAGCAGTTCTTC. The chain carries TRBV5-1 and TRBJ2-1; 11 bases map to TRBD1. V lost 4 bases and J lost 7; bases outside the gene matches: 7. This CDR3 contains 15 residues. Germline V lookup: CDR1 SGHRS, CDR2 YFSETQ.

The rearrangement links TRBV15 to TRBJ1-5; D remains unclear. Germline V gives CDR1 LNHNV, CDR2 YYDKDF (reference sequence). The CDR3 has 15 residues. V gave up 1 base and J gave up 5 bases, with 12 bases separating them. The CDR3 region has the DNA TGTGCCACCAGCAGAGGGGAGACCTTTGATCAGCCCCAGCATTTT. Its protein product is CATSRGETFDQPQHF.

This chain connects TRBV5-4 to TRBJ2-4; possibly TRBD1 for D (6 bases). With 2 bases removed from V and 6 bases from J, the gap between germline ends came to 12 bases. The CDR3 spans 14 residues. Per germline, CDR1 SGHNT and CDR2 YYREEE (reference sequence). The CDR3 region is CASSLTGWGNIQYF. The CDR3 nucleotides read TGTGCCAGCAGCTTAACAGGGTGGGGAAACATTCAGTACTTC.

The CDR3 DNA reads TGCGCCAGCAGCTCCGCCAGCGAGGGCGCAGATACGCAGTATTTT. Protein product: CASSSASEGADTQYF. The chain uses TRBV5-1 and TRBJ2-3; perhaps TRBD2 as D (5 bases). The germline V and J ends were trimmed by 3 bases and 4 bases, with 15 bases remaining between them. The CDR3 contains 15 residues. Germline CDR1 is SGHRS and CDR2 is YFSETQ.

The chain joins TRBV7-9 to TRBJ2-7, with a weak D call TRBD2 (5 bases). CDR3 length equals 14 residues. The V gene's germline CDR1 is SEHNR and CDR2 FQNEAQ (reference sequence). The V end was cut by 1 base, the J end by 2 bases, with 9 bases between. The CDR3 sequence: CASSLVRGTYEQYF. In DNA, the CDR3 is TGTGCCAGCAGCTTAGTACGGGGAACCTACGAGCAGTACTTC.

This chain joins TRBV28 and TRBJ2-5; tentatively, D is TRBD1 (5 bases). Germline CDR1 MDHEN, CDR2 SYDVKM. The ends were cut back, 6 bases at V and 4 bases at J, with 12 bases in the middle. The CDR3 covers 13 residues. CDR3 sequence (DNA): TGTGCCAGCAGGGTGGGGCGGTCAGAGACCCAGTACTTC. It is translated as CASRVGRSETQYF. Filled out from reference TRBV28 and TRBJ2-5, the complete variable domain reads DVKVTQSSRYLVKRTGEKVFLECVQDMDHENMFWYRQDPGLGLRLIYFSYDVKMKEKGDIPEGYSVSREKKERFSLILESASTNQTSMYLCASRVGRSETQYFGPGTRLLVL.

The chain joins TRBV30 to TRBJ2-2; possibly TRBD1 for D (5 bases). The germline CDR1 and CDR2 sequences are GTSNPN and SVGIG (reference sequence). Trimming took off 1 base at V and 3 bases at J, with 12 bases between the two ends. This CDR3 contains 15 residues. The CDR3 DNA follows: TGTGCCTGGAGTGGAGCGCGGACATACACCGGGGAGCTGTTTTTT. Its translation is CAWSGARTYTGELFF.

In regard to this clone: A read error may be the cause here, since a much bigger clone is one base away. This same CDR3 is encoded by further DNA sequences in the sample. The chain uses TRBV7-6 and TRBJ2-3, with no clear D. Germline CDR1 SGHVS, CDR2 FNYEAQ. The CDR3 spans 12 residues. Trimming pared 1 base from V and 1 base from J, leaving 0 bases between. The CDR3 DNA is TGTGCCAGCAGCTTAGGCACAGATACGCAGTATTTT. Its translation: CASSLGTDTQYF.

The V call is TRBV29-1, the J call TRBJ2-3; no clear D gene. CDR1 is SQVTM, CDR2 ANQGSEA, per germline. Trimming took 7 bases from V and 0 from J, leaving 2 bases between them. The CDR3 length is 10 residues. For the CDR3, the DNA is TGCAGCGCTAGCACAGATACGCAGTATTTT. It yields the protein CSASTDTQYF.

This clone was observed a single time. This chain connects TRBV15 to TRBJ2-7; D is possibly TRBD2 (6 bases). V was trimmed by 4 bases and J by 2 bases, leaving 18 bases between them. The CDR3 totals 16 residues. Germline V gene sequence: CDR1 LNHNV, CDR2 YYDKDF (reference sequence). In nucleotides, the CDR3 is TGTGCCACCAGCAATCCAAGCCGGCCGGGGGCCTACGAGCAGTACTTC. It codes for CATSNPSRPGAYEQYF.

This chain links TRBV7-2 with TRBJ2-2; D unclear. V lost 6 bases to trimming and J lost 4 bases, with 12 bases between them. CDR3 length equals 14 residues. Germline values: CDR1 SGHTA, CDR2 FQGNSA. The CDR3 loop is CASRLVKGTGELFF. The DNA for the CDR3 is TGTGCCAGCAGACTCGTGAAGGGCACCGGGGAGCTGTTTTTT. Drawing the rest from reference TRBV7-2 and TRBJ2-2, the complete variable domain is GAGVSQSPSNKVTEKGKDVELRCDPISGHTALYWYRQSLGQGLEFLIYFQGNSAPDKSGLPSDRFSAERTGGSVSTLTIQRTQQEDSAVYLCASRLVKGTGELFFGEGSRLTVL.

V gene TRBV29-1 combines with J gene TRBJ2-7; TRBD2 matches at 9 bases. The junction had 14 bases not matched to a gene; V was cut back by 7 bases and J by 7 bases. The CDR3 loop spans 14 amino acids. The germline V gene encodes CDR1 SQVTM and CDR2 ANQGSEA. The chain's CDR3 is CSGKTSGSSGEQYF. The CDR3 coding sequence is TGCAGCGGGAAGACTAGCGGCTCCTCGGGGGAGCAGTACTTC.

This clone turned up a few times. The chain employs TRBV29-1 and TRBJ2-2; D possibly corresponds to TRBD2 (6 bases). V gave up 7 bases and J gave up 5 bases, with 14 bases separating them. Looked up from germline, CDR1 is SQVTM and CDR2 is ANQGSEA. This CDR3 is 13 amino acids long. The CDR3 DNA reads TGCAGCGGCCAAGGTCGGGGGACCGGGGAGCTGTTTTTT. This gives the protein CSGQGRGTGELFF.

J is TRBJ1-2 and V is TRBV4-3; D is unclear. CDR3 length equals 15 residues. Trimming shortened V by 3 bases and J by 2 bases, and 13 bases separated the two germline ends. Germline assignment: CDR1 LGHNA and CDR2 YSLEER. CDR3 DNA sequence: TGCGCCAGCAGCCACGCCGACCGGGGAAACTATGGCTACACCTTC. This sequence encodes CASSHADRGNYGYTF.

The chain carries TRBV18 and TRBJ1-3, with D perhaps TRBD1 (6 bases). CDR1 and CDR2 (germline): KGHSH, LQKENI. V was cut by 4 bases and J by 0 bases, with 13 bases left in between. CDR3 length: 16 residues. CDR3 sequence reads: CASSLRQVVSGNTIYF. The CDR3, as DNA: TGTGCCAGCTCACTTCGACAGGTCGTCTCTGGAAACACCATATATTTT.

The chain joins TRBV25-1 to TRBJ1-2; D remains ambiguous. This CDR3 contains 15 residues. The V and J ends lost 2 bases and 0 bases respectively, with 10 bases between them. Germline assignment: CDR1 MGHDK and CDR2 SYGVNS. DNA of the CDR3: TGTGCCAGCAGTGAAAGTGGGAAGGCTAACTATGGCTACACCTTC. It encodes CASSESGKANYGYTF.

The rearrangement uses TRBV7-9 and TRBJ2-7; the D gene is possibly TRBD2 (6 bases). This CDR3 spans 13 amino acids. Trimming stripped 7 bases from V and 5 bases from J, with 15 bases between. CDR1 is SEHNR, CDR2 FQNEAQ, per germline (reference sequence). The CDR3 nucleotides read TGTGCCAGCACCGATGCGGGGAGTCACGAGCAGTACTTC. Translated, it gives CASTDAGSHEQYF.

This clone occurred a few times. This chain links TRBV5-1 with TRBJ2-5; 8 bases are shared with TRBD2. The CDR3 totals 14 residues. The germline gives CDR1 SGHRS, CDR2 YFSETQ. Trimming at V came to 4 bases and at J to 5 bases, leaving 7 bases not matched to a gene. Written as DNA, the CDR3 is TGCGCCAGCAGCCCGGGGGGGCAGGCGGAGACCCAGTACTTC. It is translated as CASSPGGQAETQYF.

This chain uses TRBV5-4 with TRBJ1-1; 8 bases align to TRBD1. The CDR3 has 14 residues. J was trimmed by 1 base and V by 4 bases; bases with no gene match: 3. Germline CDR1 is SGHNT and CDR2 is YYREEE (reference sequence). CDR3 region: CASSTDRGNTEAFF. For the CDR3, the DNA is TGTGCCAGCAGCACCGACAGGGGGAACACTGAAGCTTTCTTT.

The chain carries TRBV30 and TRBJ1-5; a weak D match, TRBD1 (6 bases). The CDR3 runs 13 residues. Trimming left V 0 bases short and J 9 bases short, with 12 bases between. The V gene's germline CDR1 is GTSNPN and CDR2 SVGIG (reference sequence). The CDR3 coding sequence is TGTGCCTGGAGTGTACAGGGTTTCGTGCCCCAGCATTTT. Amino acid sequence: CAWSVQGFVPQHF.